This passage covers 17 T cell receptor beta chains from one sample sequenced in a study of T cell repertoires in cytomegalovirus infection (dated 2019 in TCRdb). TCRdb lists the instrument as Illumina HiSeq 1500. TCRdb took the public reads, trimmed them with fastp at Q25, ran MiXCR for clone calling and kept in-frame beta chains. CDR3 protein sequences are deduplicated, and each keeps its most common genes and DNA. The sample profile shows around 500,000 distinct CDR3 sequences; 42% of them were found once. Jointly, the top ten make up just under 45% of the sample. What these receptors recognize is not known. This specimen's treatment or condition label, per the study, means: in vitro stimulation with specific CMV peptide epitopes to enrich CMV-specific T cells. The sample was cultured PBMCs, taken from culture after CMV antigen stimulation. The receptors derive from a human donor in good health (CMV status not recorded). Some clones in this sample may be carry-over from other donors' samples.

This clonotype has just a few counts. This CDR3 is CASSVQGEIYYNEQFF. For the CDR3, the DNA is TGTGCCAGCAGCGTACAGGGGGAGATCTACTACAATGAGCAGTTCTTC. V is TRBV9 and J is TRBJ2-1; 7 bases match TRBD1. The CDR3 is made up of 16 amino acids. The junction had 7 bases not matched to a gene; V was cut back by 1 base and J by 3 bases. Germline CDR1 SGDLS, CDR2 YYNGEE.

The chain is built from TRBV29-1 and TRBJ1-2; D is unresolved. Trimming took 6 bases from V and 7 from J, leaving 15 bases between them. CDR1 and CDR2 from the germline V gene are SQVTM and ANQGSEA. There are 12 residues in the CDR3. Here the CDR3 DNA reads TGCAGCGTCACCTCATTCAAGGCTGGCTACACCTTC. Its protein product is CSVTSFKAGYTF.

The chain employs TRBV5-3 and TRBJ2-3, with D tentatively TRBD2 (7 bases). TRBV5-3 is assigned to the ORF class and has an uncertain function. CDR3 length: 13 amino acids. The germline V and J ends were trimmed by 10 bases and 3 bases, with 15 bases remaining between them. The CDR3 coding sequence is TGTGCCGGGGGGGCGGGAGAGACAGATACGCAGTATTTT. Translation gives CAGGAGETDTQYF.

This clonotype showed up many times. V is TRBV29-1 and J is TRBJ2-3, with 9 positions matching TRBD2. Germline V lookup: CDR1 SQVTM, CDR2 ANQGSEA. The CDR3 contains 15 residues. V shed 4 bases, J shed 0 bases, and the junction held 5 bases outside the gene matches. CDR3 region: CSVVLAGPSTDTQYF. The CDR3 DNA reads TGCAGCGTTGTGCTAGCGGGGCCTAGCACAGATACGCAGTATTTT.

The chain has TRBV7-2 and TRBJ2-1; D might be TRBD1 (6 bases). The CDR3 contains 14 residues. V lost 3 bases to trimming and J lost 4 bases, with 10 bases between them. Germline assignment: CDR1 SGHTA and CDR2 FQGNSA. The CDR3 reads CASSLVGAYNEQFF. CDR3 bases: TGTGCCAGCAGCTTGGTGGGGGCGTACAATGAGCAGTTCTTC.

The CDR3 reads CASSDTGQPQHF. The CDR3 DNA reads TGTGCCAGCAGTGACACGGGACAGCCCCAGCATTTT. The chain uses TRBV6-1 and TRBJ1-5; no reliable D call. The ends were cut back, 3 bases at V and 7 bases at J, with 7 bases in the middle. The CDR3 is 12 amino acids. Germline V gene lookup returns CDR1 MNHNS and CDR2 SASEGT.

The table lists this clonotype with a few counts. The chain's CDR3 is CASSPSRQDTQYF. In DNA, the CDR3 is TGTGCCAGCTCACCATCCAGACAAGATACGCAGTATTTT. V gene TRBV18 combines with J gene TRBJ2-3; D remains ambiguous. The CDR3 runs to 13 residues. Germline lookup yields CDR1 KGHSH and CDR2 LQKENI. The V gene lost 2 bases and the J gene lost 5 bases, with 8 bases spanning the gap.

The chain uses TRBV7-2 and TRBJ1-5; TRBD1 matches 7 bases. Germline-derived CDR1 and CDR2 are SGHTA and FQGNSA. This CDR3 is built from 13 residues. The V gene end was trimmed by 5 bases and the J gene end by 9 bases; junction bases not matched to a gene: 7. CDR3 nucleotide sequence: TGTGCCAGCAGCGCGGGGACAGTTTGGCCCCAGCATTTT. It specifies CASSAGTVWPQHF.

The CDR3 region has the DNA TGCAGTGCCCCCGGGGCTAGCGGGATCACCTACAATGAGCAGTTCTTC. Translating it yields CSAPGASGITYNEQFF. The gene calls are TRBV20-1 and TRBJ2-1; 9 bases are a match to TRBD2. The germline gives CDR1 DFQATT, CDR2 SNEGSKA (reference sequence). The junction had 11 bases not matched to a gene; V was cut back by 6 bases and J by 2 bases. The CDR3 runs 16 residues.

The chain joins TRBV6-8 to TRBJ1-5, with D perhaps matching TRBD1 (5 bases). The CDR3 sequence is 16 residues long. V was pared by 9 bases and J by 7 bases, with 25 bases between. The germline V gene encodes CDR1 MNHGY and CDR2 SAAAGT. CDR3 coding DNA: TGTGCCAGTTTTCCTCACGGGACTCCCATGGACCAGCCCCAGCATTTT. It codes for CASFPHGTPMDQPQHF.

The gene calls are TRBV19 and TRBJ2-1; the match to TRBD2 covers 8 bases. The J segment lost 1 base and the V segment lost 2 bases, leaving 1 base of the junction unmatched. The CDR3 extends over 15 amino acids. Germline V gene data show CDR1 as LNHDA and CDR2 as SQIVND (reference sequence). The CDR3 region has the DNA TGTGCCAGTAGTATAATAGCGGGATCCTACAATGAGCAGTTCTTC. Residues: CASSIIAGSYNEQFF.

The chain has TRBV19 and TRBJ2-7, with TRBD1 identical over 7 bases. CDR1 LNHDA and CDR2 SQIVND come from the germline V gene (reference sequence). V was clipped by 5 bases and J by 1 base; unmatched bases: 5. The CDR3 loop spans 14 amino acids. CDR3 nucleotide sequence: TGTGCCAGTAGTCCGCTGACAGGGTCCTACGAGCAGTACTTC. It encodes CASSPLTGSYEQYF.

In this sample, this clonotype turned up a few times. The V call is TRBV7-2, the J call TRBJ2-7, with TRBD1 identical over 12 bases. V lost 1 base, J lost 6 bases, and 4 bases stayed unmatched. Germline V lookup: CDR1 SGHTA, CDR2 FQGNSA. The CDR3 has 15 amino acids. The CDR3 DNA reads as TGTGCCAGCAGCTTAGAGGGACAGGGGGCCTCCGAGCAGTACTTC. This translates into CASSLEGQGASEQYF.

The chain links TRBV7-9 to TRBJ2-2; 10 nucleotides agree with TRBD2. The V and J ends lost 5 bases and 0 bases, in that order; junction bases with no gene match: 3. The CDR3 contains 16 residues. CDR1 and CDR2 (germline): SEHNR, FQNEAQ (reference sequence). In DNA form, the CDR3 reads TGTGCCAGCAGCAAACTAGCGGGGTCGAACACCGGGGAGCTGTTTTTT. It is translated as CASSKLAGSNTGELFF.

J is TRBJ1-1 and V is TRBV3-1, with TRBD1 as a possible D gene (6 bases). The V gene lost 5 bases and the J gene lost 4 bases, with 17 bases spanning the gap. The CDR3 loop spans 15 amino acids. The germline V gene has CDR1 LGHDT and CDR2 YNNKEL (reference sequence). CDR3 sequence (DNA): TGTGCCAGCAGCTTTCGTGGAGGGGGAGGCACTGAAGCTTTCTTT. As protein: CASSFRGGGGTEAFF.

This clonotype turned up a few times. This chain connects TRBV20-1 to TRBJ1-1, with a possible D match to TRBD1 (6 bases). The CDR3 has 13 residues. The germline V gene encodes CDR1 DFQATT and CDR2 SNEGSKA (reference sequence). Trimming took off 4 bases at V and 8 bases at J, with 17 bases between the two ends. The CDR3 here is CSATLDRWLEAFF. CDR3 in DNA: TGCAGTGCTACCTTAGACAGGTGGTTAGAAGCTTTCTTT.

The gene calls are TRBV2 and TRBJ2-1; TRBD1 matches at 7 bases. The CDR3 is made up of 14 amino acids. Trimming cost V 9 bases and J 11 bases; bases outside gene matches: 16. Germline CDR1 and CDR2: SNHLY and FYNNEI. The DNA of the CDR3 is TGTGCCAGTCTCATGAGCGGTACAGGGGCGAAGCAGTTCTTC. Translated: CASLMSGTGAKQFF. The full variable domain, its missing parts supplied by reference TRBV2 and TRBJ2-1, is EPEVTQTPSHQVTQMGQEVILRCVPISNHLYFYWYRQILGQKVEFLVSFYNNEISEKSEIFDDQFSVERPDGSNFTLKIRSTKLEDSAMYFCASLMSGTGAKQFFGPGTRLTVL.